This T cell receptor beta chain was retrieved from a study of cytomegalovirus exposure and HLA in healthy donors. Study-wide findings and caveats: Later analysis showed TCR association rates varying by HLA locus, highest for DRB1 and lowest for HLA-C. Overall, roughly 170 TCR beta chains were annotated as cytomegalovirus-associated. According to a later analysis, most TCR beta chains associated with CMV appeared HLA-restricted. Near-uniform donor sequencing depth was presumed by presence/absence analyses.

Primers included in the PCR were 60 Vbeta and 13 Jbeta primers. Here immunoSEQ multiplex PCR was the method, and the copy in TCRdb shows in-frame clones only, minus some. Of about 130,000 clones listed, approximately 80% are singletons. Worth noting for this clone: Its antigen remains unknown.

CDR1 is SEHNR, CDR2 FQNEAQ, per germline (reference sequence). V lost 5 bases, J lost 0 bases, and 13 bases lay in between. The CDR3 contains 15 residues. Sequenced material: PBMCs. This TCR derives from a male donor in good health and CMV-seropositive. V is TRBV7-9 and J is TRBJ2-5; the D gene is possibly TRBD2 (6 bases). The CDR3 reads CASSAGLLYQETQYF. The CDR3 DNA sequence: TGTGCCAGCAGCGCGGGACTTCTGTACCAAGAGACCCAGTACTTC.